This entry lists 7 T cell receptor beta chains sequenced from one sample in a study of identical twins (dated by TCRdb to about 2016). Libraries came from 5' RACE. The sequencer was an Illumina HiSeq 2000. Using fastp at Q25 and MiXCR, TCRdb reprocessed the public reads and kept productive beta chains. One record per CDR3 amino acid sequence lists the most common genes and DNA. In all, the sample holds about 720,000 distinct CDR3 sequences, and about 20% of those were seen once. The ten largest clones add up to around 12% of the sample. These same data were also listed under a study on T cells expressing NK-cell markers.

The source material was PBMCs. The receptors here all came from a woman under 30 in good health.

The sample holds a few counts of this clonotype. The genes are TRBV5-8 and TRBJ2-3, with D possibly being TRBD1 or TRBD2 (6 bases each). Germline CDR1 is SGHTS and CDR2 is YDEGEE. The CDR3 is 15 residues long. The V and J ends lost 4 bases and 6 bases respectively, with 18 bases between them. The CDR3 region is CASSLPTGGFDTQYF. In DNA, the CDR3 is TGTGCCAGCAGCCTACCGACAGGAGGGTTTGATACGCAGTATTTT.

The rearrangement links TRBV9 to TRBJ1-5; no definite D call. Per germline, CDR1 SGDLS and CDR2 YYNGEE. Between the trimmed V and J ends, which lost 4 bases and 6 bases, there was a span of 11 bases. The CDR3 totals 13 residues. The CDR3 spells CASSNGVGQPQHF. DNA of the CDR3: TGTGCCAGCAGCAACGGGGTTGGTCAGCCCCAGCATTTT.

This clonotype showed up just a few times. The J gene is TRBJ1-2, the V gene TRBV20-1; TRBD1 aligns across 12 bases. The J segment lost 1 base and the V segment lost 2 bases, leaving 2 bases of the junction unmatched. Germline V gene sequence: CDR1 DFQATT, CDR2 SNEGSKA (reference sequence). The CDR3 covers 15 residues. The CDR3 bases are TGCAGTGCTAGAAGGGACAGGGGGCGTAACTATGGCTACACCTTC. Residues: CSARRDRGRNYGYTF.

The chain links TRBV7-9 to TRBJ2-1; D call uncertain. Trimming left V 3 bases short and J 9 bases short, with 12 bases between. Germline values: CDR1 SEHNR, CDR2 FQNEAQ (reference sequence). This CDR3 spans 13 amino acids. The CDR3 DNA reads as TGTGCCAGCAGCTTGGAGCGATTTGGTGAGCAGTTCTTC. It translates to CASSLERFGEQFF.

The J gene is TRBJ1-5, the V gene TRBV12-3 or TRBV12-4; D is possibly TRBD1 (5 bases). V lost 2 bases to trimming and J lost 5 bases, with 7 bases between them. CDR3 length equals 13 residues. The CDR3 here is CASSLPGDQPQHF. CDR3 DNA sequence: TGTGCCAGCAGTTTACCGGGGGATCAGCCCCAGCATTTT.

CDR3: CASSPLAGATYEQYF. For the CDR3, the DNA is TGTGCCAGCTCACCCTTAGCGGGAGCCACCTACGAGCAGTACTTC. The chain combines TRBV18 with TRBJ2-7; 9 bases are a match to TRBD2. Losses at the gene ends were 3 bases for V and 2 bases for J; bases not matched to a gene: 5. This CDR3 comprises 15 residues. Germline CDR1 reads KGHSH; CDR2 reads LQKENI.

V gene TRBV29-1 combines with J gene TRBJ1-6; D not resolved. This CDR3 has 12 amino acids. Germline CDR1 reads SQVTM; CDR2 reads ANQGSEA. With 5 bases removed from V and 10 bases from J, the gap between germline ends came to 12 bases. CDR3 sequence (DNA): TGCAGCGTTCGAGACGGAAAATCACCCCTCCACTTT. Translation: CSVRDGKSPLHF.